The 6 T cell receptor beta chains listed next were all sequenced from one sample in a study of cytomegalovirus exposure and HLA in healthy donors. 13 Jbeta primers and 60 Vbeta primers were used for the PCR. Assay used: immunoSEQ multiplex PCR; TCRdb lists only in-frame clones, some missing. The data contain around 130,000 clones, less than 80% of them singletons. What was sequenced was PBMCs. The receptors stem from a man aged 35 to 55 in good health and CMV-seropositive.

This clone was counted a single time. The CDR3 loop reads CASSSGTSGRAYEQYF. The CDR3 nucleotides are TGTGCCAGCAGCAGTGGGACTAGCGGGAGGGCCTACGAGCAGTACTTC. The rearrangement uses TRBV5-4 and TRBJ2-5; the match to TRBD2 covers 16 bases. Judging by the DNA end, TRBJ2-7 fits better; the J call may be wrong. The CDR3 is 16 amino acids. CDR1 is SGHNT and CDR2 is YYREEE in the germline V gene (reference sequence).

The chain has TRBV28 and TRBJ1-4; no reliable D call. The CDR3 is 15 amino acids. Trimming removed 6 bases at V and 2 bases at J, with 13 bases between. Looked up from germline, CDR1 is MDHEN and CDR2 is SYDVKM. The CDR3 spells CASRGSPGTNEKLFF. DNA for the CDR3: TGTGCCAGCAGGGGGTCTCCGGGGACTAATGAAAAACTGTTTTTT. Based on the CDR3 plus reference TRBV28 and TRBJ1-4, the full variable domain is DVKVTQSSRYLVKRTGEKVFLECVQDMDHENMFWYRQDPGLGLRLIYFSYDVKMKEKGDIPEGYSVSREKKERFSLILESASTNQTSMYLCASRGSPGTNEKLFFGSGTQLSVL.

The rearrangement links TRBV13 to TRBJ1-2; 9 nucleotides agree with TRBD1. CDR3 length: 12 amino acids. Trimming took 4 bases from V and 7 from J; bases not matched to a gene: 1. CDR1 is PRHDT, CDR2 FYEKMQ, per germline (reference sequence). The CDR3 nucleotides are TGTGCCAGCAGCTGGGGACAGGGTGGCTACACCTTC. Translated, it gives CASSWGQGGYTF.

This clone showed up just a few times. The V and J genes are TRBV7-9 and TRBJ2-1; 8 positions agree with TRBD1. The ends lost 2 bases at V and 12 bases at J; junction bases unmatched: 9. Germline values: CDR1 SEHNR, CDR2 FQNEAQ (reference sequence). The CDR3 extends over 14 amino acids. This CDR3 is CASSLRQGRAWQFF. DNA of the CDR3: TGTGCCAGCAGCTTACGACAGGGGCGTGCATGGCAGTTCTTC.

The V gene is TRBV5-6, the J gene TRBJ2-3; 12 bases agree with TRBD1. Germline V gene sequence: CDR1 SGHDT, CDR2 YYEEEE. The CDR3 totals 16 residues. The V and J ends lost 4 bases and 6 bases, in that order; junction bases with no gene match: 9. In DNA, the CDR3 is TGTGCCAGCAGCCATAGGGACAGGGGGCTTTCGGATACGCAGTATTTT. Protein sequence: CASSHRDRGLSDTQYF.

The chain is built from TRBV7-9 and TRBJ1-1; D may be TRBD1 (5 bases). This CDR3 is built from 15 residues. Germline V gene sequence: CDR1 SEHNR, CDR2 FQNEAQ (reference sequence). Trimming took off 1 base at V and 3 bases at J, with 12 bases between the two ends. The CDR3 region is CASSLGVGGHTEAFF. CDR3 nucleotide sequence: TGTGCCAGCAGCTTAGGGGTGGGGGGACACACTGAAGCTTTCTTT.